This T cell receptor (beta chain) was observed in a study of cytomegalovirus exposure and HLA in healthy donors. Whole-study findings and limits: Sequencing likely caused a cluster of highly shared sequence variants.

This PCR relied on a set of 60 Vbeta primers and 13 Jbeta primers. The protocol was immunoSEQ multiplex PCR, while the TCRdb copy is restricted to in-frame clones and leaves out a portion. The sample carries around 300,000 clones, roughly two thirds recorded once. The CDR3 loop spans 14 amino acids. V was cut by 0 bases and J by 3 bases, with 6 bases left in between. Germline V gene lookup returns CDR1 MNHEY and CDR2 SVGAGI. Notes on this clone: Its antigen is unidentified.

The chain uses TRBV6-5 and TRBJ1-5; D gene unclear. The specimen sequenced was PBMCs. The sequence was collected from a female donor in good health and CMV-seronegative. CDR3 protein: CASSYSSYNQPQHF. The CDR3, as DNA: TGTGCCAGCAGTTACTCCTCCTACAATCAGCCCCAGCATTTT.